The text below deals with one TCR beta chain. Participants, about 18 to 90 years old, spanned some 23 US areas. Cohorts were assigned according to the clinical history that participants reported. Contact with a PCR-confirmed or clinician-diagnosed COVID-19 case occurred within 2 weeks of entry. In the original analysis: Nucleated cell number was recorded as an estimate derived from reference gene primer amplification. Using immunoSEQ multiplex PCR, the repertoire was profiled, and TCRdb retains in-frame clones only, with some absent. The DNA gave D and trimming, while V, J and clone size come from that table. The repertoire holds some 300,000 clones, with roughly 91% as singletons. This CDR3 comprises 17 residues. Per germline, CDR1 SGHTA and CDR2 FQGNSA. V was trimmed by 2 bases and J by 0 bases, leaving 14 bases between them. The data originate from a study of blood T cell repertoires in COVID-19.

Sequencing was carried out using PBMCs or T cells enriched from blood (not recorded which). The chain carries TRBV7-2 and TRBJ1-3; TRBD1 is a possible D gene (6 bases). This receptor was taken from a woman aged 50 to 60 who had been exposed to COVID-19. The CDR3 loop reads CASSLQGSWISGNTIYF. The CDR3 DNA reads as TGTGCCAGCAGCTTACAGGGGAGTTGGATCTCTGGAAACACCATATATTTT.